This T cell receptor (beta chain) originates from a study of blood T cell repertoires in COVID-19. The wider study: T cells, B-cell-depleted T cells, or PBMCs provided the cDNA or gDNA that served as material.

Data came from immunoSEQ multiplex PCR; TCRdb stores just in-frame clones and leaves some out. The table lists hundreds of thousands of clones, about 80% of them singletons, with roughly 2.7% in the top ten. Looked up from germline, CDR1 is GTSNPN and CDR2 is SVGIG (reference sequence). Trimming shortened V by 3 bases and J by 6 bases, and 14 bases separated the two germline ends. This CDR3 is 13 amino acids long. The TCR comes from a woman in her thirties or forties with active or convalescent COVID-19. The chain joins TRBV30 to TRBJ1-2; D is possibly TRBD1 (6 bases). Sequencing was performed on peripheral blood. The CDR3: CAWSARAGDGYTF. The CDR3 region has the DNA TGTGCCTGGAGCGCCCGGGCAGGGGATGGCTACACCTTC.